The entry below gives a single T cell receptor beta chain sequence along with its context. These data are taken from a study of control samples from healthy donors and cancer patients. J was trimmed by 3 bases and V by 4 bases; bases with no gene match: 9. Germline values: CDR1 SGHNT, CDR2 YYREEE (reference sequence). The CDR3 spans 16 residues. Sequencing used immunoSEQ multiplex PCR; TCRdb keeps in-frame clones, though not all of them. The sample contains more than 95,000 clones, about 93% of which appear only once. The rearrangement links TRBV5-4 to TRBJ2-3, with 9 positions matching TRBD2. This receptor was identified in a man under 40 in good health. The sequenced material came from blood. The CDR3 spells CASSLPRGGLTDTQYF. The CDR3 nucleotides read TGTGCCAGCAGCCTACCGCGGGGGGGCCTGACAGATACGCAGTATTTT.